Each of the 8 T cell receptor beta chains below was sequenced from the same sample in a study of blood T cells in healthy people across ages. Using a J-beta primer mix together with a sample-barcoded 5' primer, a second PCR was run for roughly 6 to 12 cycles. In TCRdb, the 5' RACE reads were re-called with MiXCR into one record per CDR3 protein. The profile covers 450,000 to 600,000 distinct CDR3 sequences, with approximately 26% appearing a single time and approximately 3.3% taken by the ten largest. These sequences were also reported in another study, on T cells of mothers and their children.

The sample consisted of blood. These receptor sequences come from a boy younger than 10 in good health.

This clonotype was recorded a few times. For the CDR3, the DNA is TGCAGTGCTCGTGACAGGGGGCTGGAAAAACTGTTTTTT. This translates into CSARDRGLEKLFF. The V gene is TRBV20-1, the J gene TRBJ1-4; 10 positions match TRBD1. CDR3 length: 13 residues. V shed 5 bases, J shed 8 bases, and the junction held 5 bases outside the gene matches. The germline CDR1 and CDR2 sequences are DFQATT and SNEGSKA (reference sequence).

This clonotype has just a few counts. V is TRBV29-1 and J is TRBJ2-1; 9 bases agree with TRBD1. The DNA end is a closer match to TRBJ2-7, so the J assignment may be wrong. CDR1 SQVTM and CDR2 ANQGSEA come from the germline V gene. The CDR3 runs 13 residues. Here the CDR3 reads CSVSQGAPYEQYF. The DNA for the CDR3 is TGCAGTGTTTCACAGGGGGCTCCCTACGAGCAGTACTTC.

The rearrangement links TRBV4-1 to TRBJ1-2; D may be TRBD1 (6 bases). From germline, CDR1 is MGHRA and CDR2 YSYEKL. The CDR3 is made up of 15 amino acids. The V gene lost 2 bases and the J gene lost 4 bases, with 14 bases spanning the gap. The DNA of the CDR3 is TGCGCCAGCAGCCAACCAGGGGAGCCTGGCTATGGCTACACCTTC. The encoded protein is CASSQPGEPGYGYTF.

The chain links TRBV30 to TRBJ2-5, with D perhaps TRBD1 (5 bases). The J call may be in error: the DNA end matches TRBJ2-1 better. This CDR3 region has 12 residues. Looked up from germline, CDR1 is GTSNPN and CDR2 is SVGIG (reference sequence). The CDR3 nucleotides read TGTGCCTGGAGTGACGTAGGGGTTGAGCAGTTCTTC. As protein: CAWSDVGVEQFF.

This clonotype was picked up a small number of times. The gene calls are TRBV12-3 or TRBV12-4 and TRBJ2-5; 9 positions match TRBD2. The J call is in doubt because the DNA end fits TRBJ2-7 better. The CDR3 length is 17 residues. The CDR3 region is CASSPPGGRALEYEQYF. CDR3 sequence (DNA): TGTGCCAGCAGTCCCCCGGGCGGGAGGGCCTTAGAGTACGAGCAGTACTTC.

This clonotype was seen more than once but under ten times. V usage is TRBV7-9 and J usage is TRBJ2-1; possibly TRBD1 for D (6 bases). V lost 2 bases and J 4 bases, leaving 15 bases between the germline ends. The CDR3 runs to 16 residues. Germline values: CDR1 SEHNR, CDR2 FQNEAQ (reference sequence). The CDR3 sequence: CASSLRGGQPYNEQFF. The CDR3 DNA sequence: TGTGCCAGCAGCTTACGTGGGGGACAACCTTACAATGAGCAGTTCTTC. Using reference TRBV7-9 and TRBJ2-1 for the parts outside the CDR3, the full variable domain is DTGVSQNPRHKITKRGQNVTFRCDPISEHNRLYWYRQTLGQGPEFLTYFQNEAQLEKSRLLSDRFSAERPKGSFSTLEIQRTEQGDSAMYLCASSLRGGQPYNEQFFGPGTRLTVL.

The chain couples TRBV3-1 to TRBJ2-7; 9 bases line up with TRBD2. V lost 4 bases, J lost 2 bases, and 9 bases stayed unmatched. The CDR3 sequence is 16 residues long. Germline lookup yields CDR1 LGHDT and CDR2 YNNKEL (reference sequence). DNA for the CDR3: TGTGCCAGCAGCCGCCGCGGGCGGGGGGGACCCTACGAGCAGTACTTC. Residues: CASSRRGRGGPYEQYF.

This CDR3 reads CASSGREGPYGYTF. The CDR3 DNA sequence: TGTGCCAGCTCGGGGAGGGAGGGCCCTTATGGCTACACCTTC. The V gene is TRBV6-5, the J gene TRBJ1-2; D is uncertain. The ends were cut back, 8 bases at V and 5 bases at J, with 18 bases in the middle. The length of the CDR3 is 14 residues. Germline CDR1 and CDR2: MNHEY and SVGAGI.